These T cell receptor beta chains were read from a single sample in a study of cytomegalovirus exposure and HLA in healthy donors. Profiled with immunoSEQ multiplex PCR; TCRdb holds only in-frame clones, not every one. The repertoire holds some 200,000 clones, with just over 75% as singletons. Sequences were obtained from PBMCs. The source of these receptors is a woman aged 30 to 39 in good health and CMV-seropositive. Each CDR3 is given without its conserved first and last residue. The size field is filled for only some rows; it gives once, few, many or a size class.

clone_size: once; j_call: TRBJ1-5; v_call: TRBV4-3; cdr3_aa: ASSLGRRSNQPQH
clone_size: .; j_call: TRBJ1-2; v_call: TRBV4-1; cdr3_aa: ASSQDPGIDYGYT
clone_size: .; j_call: TRBJ1-2; v_call: TRBV10-3; cdr3_aa: AISPRQGMSRNYGYT
clone_size: .; j_call: TRBJ1-2; v_call: TRBV5-1; cdr3_aa: ASSPGQGGNGYT
clone_size: .; j_call: TRBJ1-3; v_call: TRBV13; cdr3_aa: ASSSASGVPGNTIY
clone_size: .; j_call: TRBJ1-2; v_call: TRBV19; cdr3_aa: ATQGHSPGGYGYT
clone_size: .; j_call: TRBJ1-3; v_call: TRBV7-6; cdr3_aa: ASSLGPPQAPGNTIY
clone_size: once; j_call: TRBJ1-3; v_call: TRBV5-4; cdr3_aa: ASSLGGGDSGNTIY
clone_size: .; j_call: TRBJ1-2; v_call: TRBV5-1; cdr3_aa: ASSLAHSNGYT
clone_size: .; j_call: TRBJ2-7; v_call: TRBV19; cdr3_aa: ASRQLGSSYEQY
clone_size: .; j_call: TRBJ2-3; v_call: TRBV2; cdr3_aa: ASSADGTVTDTQY
clone_size: .; j_call: TRBJ2-5; v_call: TRBV6-6; cdr3_aa: ASSYGGAGETQY
clone_size: .; j_call: TRBJ2-7; v_call: TRBV27; cdr3_aa: ASSPTGPYEQY
clone_size: .; j_call: TRBJ2-1; v_call: TRBV5-4; cdr3_aa: ASSFSGDEQF
clone_size: .; j_call: TRBJ2-1; v_call: TRBV5-1; cdr3_aa: ASSLATGGGNEQF
clone_size: .; j_call: TRBJ2-5; v_call: TRBV10-1; cdr3_aa: ASSTGGRETQY
clone_size: .; j_call: TRBJ1-1; v_call: TRBV6-5; cdr3_aa: ASSYLRVPATEAF
clone_size: once; j_call: TRBJ1-5; v_call: TRBV15; cdr3_aa: ATSRGGKVDDQPQH
clone_size: few; j_call: TRBJ2-7; v_call: TRBV7-2; cdr3_aa: ASKGLAGGPYEQY
clone_size: once; j_call: TRBJ1-2; v_call: TRBV9; cdr3_aa: ASSVGTGILYGYT
clone_size: few; j_call: TRBJ2-2; v_call: TRBV6-1; cdr3_aa: ASSEALVVRELF
clone_size: .; j_call: .; v_call: TRBV27; cdr3_aa: ASSLYGFAEQY
clone_size: .; j_call: TRBJ2-1; v_call: TRBV10-1; cdr3_aa: ASSEGAGGEQF
clone_size: .; j_call: TRBJ2-3; v_call: TRBV7-2; cdr3_aa: ASSLQGPTDTQY
clone_size: .; j_call: TRBJ2-7; v_call: TRBV6-5; cdr3_aa: ASSYSNAGGYEQY
clone_size: .; j_call: TRBJ2-3; v_call: TRBV11-3; cdr3_aa: ASSTTGGSDTQY
clone_size: .; j_call: TRBJ2-3; v_call: TRBV6-6; cdr3_aa: ASSTTSGRPTDTQY
clone_size: .; j_call: TRBJ2-7; v_call: TRBV30; cdr3_aa: AWRAGTSGNYEQY
clone_size: .; j_call: TRBJ2-7; v_call: TRBV27; cdr3_aa: ASSPRDLGYEQY
clone_size: few; j_call: TRBJ2-3; v_call: TRBV4-1; cdr3_aa: ASSLYLGRESADTQY
clone_size: .; j_call: TRBJ1-1; v_call: TRBV7-8; cdr3_aa: ASRPRAGAEAF
clone_size: .; j_call: TRBJ1-3; v_call: TRBV30; cdr3_aa: AWGLNGNTIY
clone_size: .; j_call: TRBJ2-1; v_call: TRBV7-2; cdr3_aa: ASSSGLAGDNEQF
clone_size: .; j_call: TRBJ2-1; v_call: TRBV12-5; cdr3_aa: ASATLGGQQF
clone_size: .; j_call: TRBJ1-4; v_call: TRBV7-9; cdr3_aa: ASSSGQPWEKLF
clone_size: .; j_call: TRBJ1-1; v_call: TRBV5-4; cdr3_aa: ASSLVGREDRAF